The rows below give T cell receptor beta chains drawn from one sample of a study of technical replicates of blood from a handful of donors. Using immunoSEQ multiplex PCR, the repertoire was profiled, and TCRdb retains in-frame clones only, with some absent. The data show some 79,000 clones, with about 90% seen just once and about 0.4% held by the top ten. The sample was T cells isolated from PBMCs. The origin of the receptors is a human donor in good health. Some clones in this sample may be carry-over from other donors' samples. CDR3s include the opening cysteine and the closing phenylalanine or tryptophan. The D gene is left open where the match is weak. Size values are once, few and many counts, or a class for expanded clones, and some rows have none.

CDR3: CATSLAGVINEQFF
DNA: TGTGCCACCTCACTAGCGGGAGTGATAAATGAGCAGTTCTTC
D: TRBD2
size: NA
V: TRBV2
J: TRBJ2-1

CDR3: CASSPRSPFSSSYNEQFF
DNA: TGTGCCAGCAGCCCGAGGAGTCCTTTTTCGAGCTCCTACAATGAGCAGTTCTTC
D: NA
size: NA
V: TRBV11-2
J: TRBJ2-1

CDR3: CASSFGMRGQDGYTF
DNA: TGTGCCAGCAGCTTCGGTATGAGGGGGCAAGATGGCTACACCTTC
D: TRBD1
size: NA
V: TRBV7-2
J: TRBJ1-2

CDR3: CASKGQYSNQPQHF
DNA: TGTGCGTCAAAGGGACAGTATAGCAATCAGCCCCAGCATTTT
D: TRBD1
size: NA
V: TRBV19
J: TRBJ1-5

CDR3: CASSLATGNYGYTF
DNA: TGTGCCAGCAGCTTGGCCACAGGGAACTATGGCTACACCTTC
D: NA
size: NA
V: TRBV5-5
J: TRBJ1-2

CDR3: CASMGATYSGANVLTF
DNA: TGTGCCAGTATGGGGGCCACCTACTCTGGGGCCAACGTCCTGACTTTC
D: NA
size: NA
V: TRBV19
J: TRBJ2-6

CDR3: CASSMTPGLAGDGTDTQYF
DNA: TGCGCCAGCAGCATGACTCCGGGACTAGCGGGAGATGGGACAGATACGCAGTATTTT
D: TRBD2
size: NA
V: TRBV5-1
J: TRBJ2-3

CDR3: CASSLPSPQDTQYF
DNA: TGTGCCAGCAGCCTACCTTCACCCCAAGATACGCAGTATTTT
D: NA
size: NA
V: TRBV5-4
J: TRBJ2-3

CDR3: CASSLPQQGLAGELFF
DNA: TGTGCCAGCAGTTTACCCCAGCAGGGGTTGGCCGGGGAGCTGTTTTTT
D: NA
size: NA
V: TRBV28
J: TRBJ2-2

CDR3: CASTLGGTAFF
DNA: TGTGCCAGCACCCTAGGAGGGACGGCTTTCTTT
D: NA
size: few
V: TRBV2
J: TRBJ1-1

CDR3: CASSATGTSGNTGELFF
DNA: TGTGCCAGCAGCGCGACAGGGACTAGCGGGAACACCGGGGAGCTGTTTTTT
D: TRBD2
size: NA
V: TRBV9
J: TRBJ2-2

CDR3: CASSQDFIPHEQFF
DNA: TGTGCCAGCAGCCAAGATTTTATTCCCCATGAGCAGTTCTTC
D: NA
size: NA
V: TRBV14
J: TRBJ2-1

CDR3: CASSLELAGASYNEQFF
DNA: TGTGCCAGCAGCTTAGAACTAGCGGGAGCTTCCTACAATGAGCAGTTCTTC
D: TRBD2
size: once
V: TRBV7-8
J: TRBJ2-1

CDR3: CASSNSGLAVSGAVEFF
DNA: TGTGCCAGCAGCAATTCAGGACTAGCCGTCAGTGGGGCCGTGGAGTTCTTC
D: TRBD2
size: NA
V: TRBV5-6
J: TRBJ2-1

CDR3: CATSLWTSHSGANVLTF
DNA: TGTGCAACTAGCCTGTGGACTAGCCACTCTGGGGCCAACGTCCTGACTTTC
D: TRBD2
size: NA
V: TRBV19
J: TRBJ2-6

CDR3: CASSLGQGAINFYEQYF
DNA: TGTGCCAGCAGCCTTGGACAGGGGGCGATAAACTTCTACGAGCAGTACTTC
D: TRBD1
size: NA
V: TRBV7-9
J: TRBJ2-7

CDR3: CASRANTEGSSFNEQFF
DNA: TGTGCCAGCAGGGCGAATACGGAGGGCAGTAGTTTCAATGAGCAGTTCTTC
D: NA
size: NA
V: TRBV7-8
J: TRBJ2-1

CDR3: CSVEDRNTEAFF
DNA: TGCAGCGTTGAAGACAGGAACACTGAAGCTTTCTTT
D: NA
size: NA
V: TRBV29-1
J: TRBJ1-1

CDR3: CSVEGQGYEQYF
DNA: TGCAGCGTTGAGGGACAGGGCTACGAGCAGTACTTC
D: TRBD1
size: NA
V: TRBV29-1
J: TRBJ2-7

CDR3: CASSPGTGLTGYTF
DNA: TGTGCCAGCAGTCCCGGGACAGGGCTGACCGGCTACACCTTC
D: TRBD1
size: NA
V: TRBV11-1
J: TRBJ1-2

CDR3: CASRLTGQGEQFF
DNA: TGTGCCAGTAGATTAACCGGACAGGGCGAGCAGTTCTTC
D: TRBD1
size: NA
V: TRBV19
J: TRBJ2-1

CDR3: CASRAEEVGYTF
DNA: TGTGCCAGCAGGGCAGAAGAGGTTGGCTACACCTTC
D: NA
size: NA
V: TRBV6-5
J: TRBJ1-2

CDR3: CASSYSGETQYF
DNA: TGTGCCAGCAGTTATAGCGGAGAGACCCAGTACTTC
D: NA
size: NA
V: TRBV27
J: TRBJ2-5

CDR3: CASSQDRGVTDTQYF
DNA: TGTGCCAGTAGTCAGGACAGGGGAGTTACAGATACGCAGTATTTT
D: TRBD1
size: NA
V: TRBV19
J: TRBJ2-3

CDR3: CASSRKPGLAAYNEQFF
DNA: TGCGCCAGCAGCCGGAAGCCGGGACTAGCGGCCTACAATGAGCAGTTCTTC
D: TRBD2
size: NA
V: TRBV4-3
J: TRBJ2-1

CDR3: CSVGDVGGQPQHF
DNA: TGCAGCGTTGGGGACGTCGGGGGGCAGCCCCAGCATTTT
D: NA
size: NA
V: TRBV29-1
J: TRBJ1-5

CDR3: CASSRPSGKDNEQFF
DNA: TGTGCCAGCAGTCGACCTAGCGGGAAGGACAATGAGCAGTTCTTC
D: TRBD2
size: few
V: TRBV6-5
J: TRBJ2-1

CDR3: CASSQEGGPSETQYF
DNA: TGCGCCAGCAGCCAAGAAGGGGGCCCTTCAGAGACCCAGTACTTC
D: TRBD1
size: NA
V: TRBV4-1
J: TRBJ2-5

CDR3: CASSQTSGRGSYEQYF
DNA: TGTGCCAGCAGTCAGACTAGCGGGAGGGGTTCCTACGAGCAGTACTTC
D: TRBD2
size: NA
V: TRBV7-9
J: TRBJ2-7

CDR3: CASSLGGGAFGYTF
DNA: TGTGCCAGCAGCTTAGGAGGAGGGGCCTTTGGCTACACCTTC
D: NA
size: NA
V: TRBV7-2
J: TRBJ1-2